The rows below give T cell receptor beta chains drawn from one sample of a study of T cell responses to AZD1222 COVID-19 vaccine. Libraries were prepared by immunoSEQ multiplex PCR; TCRdb keeps only in-frame clonotypes and omits some of them. The table has 120,000 or so clones, roughly 91% seen once. This sample comprised peripheral blood, obtained on day 0 of MenACWY control vaccination. These receptors were obtained from an adult in good health. Each CDR3 is given with its conserved first and last residue.

j_gene: TRBJ1-6
v_gene: TRBV15
CDR3aa: CATSGSSFNSPLHF

j_gene: TRBJ2-7
v_gene: TRBV19
CDR3aa: CASSISRDFYEQYF

j_gene: TRBJ2-5
v_gene: TRBV28
CDR3aa: CASSLWTSGREGETQYF

j_gene: TRBJ2-1
v_gene: TRBV19
CDR3aa: CASSTQGGGTLYNEQFF

j_gene: TRBJ2-5
v_gene: TRBV2
CDR3aa: CASSEETQYF

j_gene: TRBJ1-1
v_gene: TRBV6-5
CDR3aa: CASLTQGRTEAFF

j_gene: TRBJ1-2
v_gene: TRBV5-1
CDR3aa: CASSLDVGPYGYTF

j_gene: TRBJ2-7
v_gene: TRBV3-1/TRBV3-2
CDR3aa: CASSQRLAHYEQYF

j_gene: TRBJ2-7
v_gene: TRBV9
CDR3aa: CASSVSGTPYEQYF

j_gene: TRBJ2-5
v_gene: TRBV7-8
CDR3aa: CASSLSSSGTGETQYF

j_gene: TRBJ1-6
v_gene: TRBV12-3/TRBV12-4
CDR3aa: CASTPGQGKPLHF

j_gene: TRBJ2-3
v_gene: TRBV5-6
CDR3aa: CASSFAGLVFDTQYF

j_gene: TRBJ1-1
v_gene: TRBV7-3
CDR3aa: CASSLNQGITEAFF

j_gene: TRBJ2-2
v_gene: TRBV24-1
CDR3aa: CATRGGVTGELFF

j_gene: TRBJ1-5
v_gene: TRBV30
CDR3aa: CAWSRSTGYNQPQHF

j_gene: TRBJ2-2
v_gene: TRBV5-4
CDR3aa: CASSGWGLAANTGELFF

j_gene: TRBJ2-5
v_gene: TRBV11-2
CDR3aa: CASSWTSGVPETQYF

j_gene: TRBJ1-5
v_gene: TRBV6-5
CDR3aa: CASSVYSGNQPQHF

j_gene: TRBJ1-3
v_gene: TRBV6-5
CDR3aa: CASSYSIVSSGNTIYF

j_gene: TRBJ1-1
v_gene: TRBV27
CDR3aa: CASSGQGTEAFF

j_gene: TRBJ2-7
v_gene: TRBV28
CDR3aa: CASATGTDYEQYF

j_gene: TRBJ2-2
v_gene: TRBV4-2
CDR3aa: CASSQEGSSTGELFF

j_gene: TRBJ2-1
v_gene: TRBV5-4
CDR3aa: CASSQTSGLGNEQFF

j_gene: TRBJ2-3
v_gene: TRBV11-3
CDR3aa: CASSLEGRATDTQYF

j_gene: TRBJ1-2
v_gene: TRBV19
CDR3aa: CASSRSAGLYGYTF

j_gene: TRBJ2-3
v_gene: TRBV7-6
CDR3aa: CASSLGGGGDTQYF

j_gene: TRBJ2-4
v_gene: TRBV12-3/TRBV12-4
CDR3aa: CASSLRDIQYF

j_gene: TRBJ2-1
v_gene: TRBV11-2
CDR3aa: CASSLARPSRYNEQFF

j_gene: TRBJ2-3
v_gene: TRBV19
CDR3aa: CASSMMTSTDTQYF

j_gene: TRBJ1-5
v_gene: TRBV4-3
CDR3aa: CASSPHRDQPQHF

j_gene: TRBJ2-2
v_gene: TRBV5-1
CDR3aa: CASSLLAGDPNTGELFF

j_gene: TRBJ2-7
v_gene: TRBV14
CDR3aa: CASSKREPGEQYF

j_gene: TRBJ2-1
v_gene: TRBV7-3
CDR3aa: CASSLPGREQFF

j_gene: TRBJ2-7
v_gene: TRBV10-2
CDR3aa: CASSESYEQYF

j_gene: TRBJ1-1
v_gene: TRBV19
CDR3aa: CASKKNGGSGPTMQNTEAFF

j_gene: TRBJ2-3
v_gene: TRBV7-6
CDR3aa: CASSLTDGYTDTQYF

j_gene: TRBJ1-2
v_gene: TRBV23-1
CDR3aa: CASSQSGVGGPNYGYTF

j_gene: TRBJ2-3
v_gene: TRBV3-1/TRBV3-2
CDR3aa: CASSPRDRPTDTQYF

j_gene: TRBJ1-2
v_gene: TRBV6-5
CDR3aa: CASSRSPEPNYGYTF

j_gene: TRBJ1-1
v_gene: TRBV5-5
CDR3aa: CASNIQGEAFF

j_gene: TRBJ2-7
v_gene: TRBV5-6
CDR3aa: CASSFDNRGPYEQYF

j_gene: TRBJ2-7
v_gene: TRBV27
CDR3aa: CASSLSWTGYEQYF

j_gene: TRBJ2-7
v_gene: TRBV27
CDR3aa: CASSLVGLAGYEQYF

j_gene: TRBJ2-3
v_gene: TRBV7-2
CDR3aa: CASSLVRLAGGFDTQYF

j_gene: TRBJ1-5
v_gene: TRBV2
CDR3aa: CASSPDRVDQPQHF